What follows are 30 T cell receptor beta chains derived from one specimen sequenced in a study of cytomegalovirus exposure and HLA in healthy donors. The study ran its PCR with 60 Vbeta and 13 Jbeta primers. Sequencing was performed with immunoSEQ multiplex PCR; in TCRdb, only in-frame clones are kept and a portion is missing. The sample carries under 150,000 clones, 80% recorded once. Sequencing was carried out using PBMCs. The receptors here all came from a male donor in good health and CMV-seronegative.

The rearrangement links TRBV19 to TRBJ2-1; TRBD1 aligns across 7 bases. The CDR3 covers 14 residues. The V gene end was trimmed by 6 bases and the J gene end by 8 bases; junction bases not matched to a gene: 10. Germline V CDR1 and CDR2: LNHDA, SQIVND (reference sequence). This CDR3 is CASSEGDSLDEQFF. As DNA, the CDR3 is TGTGCCAGTAGCGAGGGGGACAGCCTCGATGAGCAGTTCTTC.

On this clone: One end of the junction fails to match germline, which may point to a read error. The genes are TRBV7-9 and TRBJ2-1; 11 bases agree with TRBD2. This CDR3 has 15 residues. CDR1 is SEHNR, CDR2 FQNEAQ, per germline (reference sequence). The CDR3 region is CSSSHIAGGYNEQFF. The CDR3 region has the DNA TGTTCCAGCAGCCACATAGCGGGAGGGTACAATGAGCAGTTCTTC. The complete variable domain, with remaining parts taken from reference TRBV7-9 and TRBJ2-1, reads DTGVSQNPRHKITKRGQNVTFRCDPISEHNRLYWYRQTLGQGPEFLTYFQNEAQLEKSRLLSDRFSAERPKGSFSTLEIQRTEQGDSAMYLCSSSHIAGGYNEQFFGPGTRLTVL.

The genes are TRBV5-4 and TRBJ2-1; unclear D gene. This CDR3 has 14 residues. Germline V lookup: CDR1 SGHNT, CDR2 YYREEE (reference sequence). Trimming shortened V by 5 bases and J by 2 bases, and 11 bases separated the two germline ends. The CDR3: CASRNYRTYNEQFF. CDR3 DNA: TGTGCCAGCAGGAACTACCGAACCTACAATGAGCAGTTCTTC.

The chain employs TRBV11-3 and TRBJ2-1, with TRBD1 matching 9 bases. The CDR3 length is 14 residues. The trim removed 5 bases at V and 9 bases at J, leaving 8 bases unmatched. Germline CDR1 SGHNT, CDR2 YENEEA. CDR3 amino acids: CASSPGTGRIEQFF. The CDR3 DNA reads TGTGCCAGCAGCCCGGGGACAGGGAGGATTGAGCAGTTCTTC.

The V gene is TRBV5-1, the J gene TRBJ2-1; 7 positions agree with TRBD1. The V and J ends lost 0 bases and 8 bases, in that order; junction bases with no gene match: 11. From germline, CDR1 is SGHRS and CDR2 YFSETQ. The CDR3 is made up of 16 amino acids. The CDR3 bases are TGCGCCAGCAGCTTGGACAGGGGAAATTCCGGCGATGAGCAGTTCTTC. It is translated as CASSLDRGNSGDEQFF.

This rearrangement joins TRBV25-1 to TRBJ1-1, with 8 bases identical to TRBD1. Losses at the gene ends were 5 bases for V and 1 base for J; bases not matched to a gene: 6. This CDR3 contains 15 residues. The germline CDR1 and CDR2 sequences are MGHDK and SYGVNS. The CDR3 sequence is CASSPSGTGNTEAFF. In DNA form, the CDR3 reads TGTGCCAGCAGTCCTTCCGGGACAGGGAACACTGAAGCTTTCTTT.

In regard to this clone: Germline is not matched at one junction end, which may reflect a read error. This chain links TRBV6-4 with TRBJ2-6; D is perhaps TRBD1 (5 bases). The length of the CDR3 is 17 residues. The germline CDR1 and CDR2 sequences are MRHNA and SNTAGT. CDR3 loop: CASSDSNRDSGANGLTF. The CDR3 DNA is TGTGCCAGCAGTGACTCGAACCGAGACTCTGGGGCCAACGGCCTGACTTTC.

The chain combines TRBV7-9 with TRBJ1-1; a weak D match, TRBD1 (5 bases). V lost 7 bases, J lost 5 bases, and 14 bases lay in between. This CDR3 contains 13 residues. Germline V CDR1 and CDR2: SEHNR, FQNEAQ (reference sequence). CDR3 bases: TGTGCCAGCACCAAAGACAGACCTACTGAAGCTTTCTTT. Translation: CASTKDRPTEAFF. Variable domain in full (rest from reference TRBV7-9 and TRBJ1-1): DTGVSQNPRHKITKRGQNVTFRCDPISEHNRLYWYRQTLGQGPEFLTYFQNEAQLEKSRLLSDRFSAERPKGSFSTLEIQRTEQGDSAMYLCASTKDRPTEAFFGQGTRLTVV.

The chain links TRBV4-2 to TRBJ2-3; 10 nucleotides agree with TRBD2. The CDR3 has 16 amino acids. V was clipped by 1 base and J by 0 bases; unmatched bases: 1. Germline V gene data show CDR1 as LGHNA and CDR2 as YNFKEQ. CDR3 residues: CASSQASGGSTDTQYF. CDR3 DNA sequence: TGTGCCAGCAGCCAAGCTAGCGGGGGAAGCACAGATACGCAGTATTTT.

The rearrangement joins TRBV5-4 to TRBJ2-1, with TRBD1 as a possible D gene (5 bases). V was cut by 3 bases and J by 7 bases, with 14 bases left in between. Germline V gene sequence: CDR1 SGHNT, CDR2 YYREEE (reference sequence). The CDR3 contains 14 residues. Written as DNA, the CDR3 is TGTGCCAGCAGCTGGGTATCAGGGTTGAATGAGCAGTTCTTC. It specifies CASSWVSGLNEQFF.

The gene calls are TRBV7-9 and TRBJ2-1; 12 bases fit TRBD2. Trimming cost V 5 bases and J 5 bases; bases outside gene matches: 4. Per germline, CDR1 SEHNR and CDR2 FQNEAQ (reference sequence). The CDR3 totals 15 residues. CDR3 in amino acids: CASSDRLAGDNEQFF. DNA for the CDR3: TGTGCCAGCAGCGACAGACTAGCGGGGGACAATGAGCAGTTCTTC.

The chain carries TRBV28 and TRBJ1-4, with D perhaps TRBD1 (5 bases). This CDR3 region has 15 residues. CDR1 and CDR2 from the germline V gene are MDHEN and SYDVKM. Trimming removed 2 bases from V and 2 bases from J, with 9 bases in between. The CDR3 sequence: CASSLGGGTNEKLFF. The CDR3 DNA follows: TGTGCCAGCAGTTTAGGTGGGGGGACTAATGAAAAACTGTTTTTT.

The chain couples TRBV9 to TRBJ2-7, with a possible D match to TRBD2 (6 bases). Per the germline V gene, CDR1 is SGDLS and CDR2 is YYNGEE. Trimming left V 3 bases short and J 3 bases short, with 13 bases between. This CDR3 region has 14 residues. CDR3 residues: CASSATDGGYEQYF. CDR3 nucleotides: TGTGCCAGCAGCGCCACGGACGGGGGCTACGAGCAGTACTTC.

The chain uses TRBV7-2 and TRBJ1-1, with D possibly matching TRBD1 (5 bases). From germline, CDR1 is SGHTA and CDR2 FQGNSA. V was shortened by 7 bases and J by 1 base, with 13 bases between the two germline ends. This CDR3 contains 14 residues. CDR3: CASIAFTGNTEAFF. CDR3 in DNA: TGTGCCAGCATAGCTTTTACAGGGAACACTGAAGCTTTCTTT.

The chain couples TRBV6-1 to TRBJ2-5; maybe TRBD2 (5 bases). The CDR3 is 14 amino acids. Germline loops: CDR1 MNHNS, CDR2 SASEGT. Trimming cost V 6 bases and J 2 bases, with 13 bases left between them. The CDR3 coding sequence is TGTGCCAGCAGGGGGTCGGGAAGGCAAGAGACCCAGTACTTC. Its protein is CASRGSGRQETQYF.

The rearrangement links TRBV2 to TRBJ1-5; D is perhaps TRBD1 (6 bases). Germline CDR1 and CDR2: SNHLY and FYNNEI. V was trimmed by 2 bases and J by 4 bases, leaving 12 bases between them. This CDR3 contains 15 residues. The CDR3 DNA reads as TGTGCCAGCAGTGAAAGCGGGGGCGCGAATCAGCCCCAGCATTTT. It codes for CASSESGGANQPQHF.

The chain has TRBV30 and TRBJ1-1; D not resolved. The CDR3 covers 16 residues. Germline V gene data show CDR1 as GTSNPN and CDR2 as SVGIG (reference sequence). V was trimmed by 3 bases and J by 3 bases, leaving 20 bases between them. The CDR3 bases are TGTGCCTGGAGGGACCCTCGGGAGTATCGTTACACTGAAGCTTTCTTT. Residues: CAWRDPREYRYTEAFF.

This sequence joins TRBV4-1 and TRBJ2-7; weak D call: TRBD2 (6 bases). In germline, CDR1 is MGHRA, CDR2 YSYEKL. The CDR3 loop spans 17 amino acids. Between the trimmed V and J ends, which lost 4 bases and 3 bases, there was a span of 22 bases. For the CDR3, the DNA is TGCGCCAGCAGCCTACTAGCAGGACCTTGGGGACTCTACGAGCAGTACTTC. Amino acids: CASSLLAGPWGLYEQYF.

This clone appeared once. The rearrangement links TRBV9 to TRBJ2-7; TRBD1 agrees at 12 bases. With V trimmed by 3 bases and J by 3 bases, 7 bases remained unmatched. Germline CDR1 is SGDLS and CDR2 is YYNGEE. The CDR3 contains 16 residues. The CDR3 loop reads CASSAGTGGAIYEQYF. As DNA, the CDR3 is TGTGCCAGCAGCGCCGGGACAGGGGGCGCGATCTACGAGCAGTACTTC. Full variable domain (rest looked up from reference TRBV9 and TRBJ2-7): DSGVTQTPKHLITATGQRVTLRCSPRSGDLSVYWYQQSLDQGLQFLIQYYNGEERAKGNILERFSAQQFPDLHSELNLSSLELGDSALYFCASSAGTGGAIYEQYFGPGTRLTVT.

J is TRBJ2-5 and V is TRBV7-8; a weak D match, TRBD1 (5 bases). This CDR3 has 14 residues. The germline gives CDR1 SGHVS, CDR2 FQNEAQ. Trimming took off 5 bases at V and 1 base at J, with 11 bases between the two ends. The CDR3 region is CASSPQDAQETQYF. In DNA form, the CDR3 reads TGTGCCAGCAGCCCACAGGATGCCCAAGAGACCCAGTACTTC. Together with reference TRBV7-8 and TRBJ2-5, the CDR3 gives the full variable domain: GAGVSQSPRYKVAKRGQDVALRCDPISGHVSLFWYQQALGQGPEFLTYFQNEAQLDKSGLPSDRFFAERPEGSVSTLKIQRTQQEDSAVYLCASSPQDAQETQYFGPGTRLLVL.

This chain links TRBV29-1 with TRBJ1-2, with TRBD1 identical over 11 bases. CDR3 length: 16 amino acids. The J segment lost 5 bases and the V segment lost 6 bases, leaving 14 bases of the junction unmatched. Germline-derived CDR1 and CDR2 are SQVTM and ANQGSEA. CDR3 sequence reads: CSVVSGTGGRKYGYTF. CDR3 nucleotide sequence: TGCAGCGTGGTATCCGGGACAGGGGGAAGAAAGTATGGCTACACCTTC.

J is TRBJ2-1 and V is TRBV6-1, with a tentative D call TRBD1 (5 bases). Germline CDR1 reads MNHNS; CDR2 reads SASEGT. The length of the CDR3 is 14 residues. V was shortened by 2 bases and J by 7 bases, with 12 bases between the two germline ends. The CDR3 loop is CASSENGRANEQFF. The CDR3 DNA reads TGTGCCAGCAGTGAAAATGGCAGGGCGAATGAGCAGTTCTTC.

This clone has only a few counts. As DNA, the CDR3 is TGCGCCAGCAGCTTGGGGGTAGGAGAAGAGACCCAGTACTTC. The encoded protein is CASSLGVGEETQYF. The chain has TRBV5-1 and TRBJ2-5, with D unclear. V was clipped by 0 bases and J by 3 bases, with 9 bases between them. The CDR3 has 14 amino acids. Germline V gives CDR1 SGHRS, CDR2 YFSETQ.

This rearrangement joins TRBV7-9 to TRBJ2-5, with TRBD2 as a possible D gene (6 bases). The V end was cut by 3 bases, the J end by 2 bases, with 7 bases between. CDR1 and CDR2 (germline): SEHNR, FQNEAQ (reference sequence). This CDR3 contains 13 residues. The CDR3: CASSFGGQETQYF. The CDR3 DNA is TGTGCCAGCAGCTTTGGGGGGCAAGAGACCCAGTACTTC.

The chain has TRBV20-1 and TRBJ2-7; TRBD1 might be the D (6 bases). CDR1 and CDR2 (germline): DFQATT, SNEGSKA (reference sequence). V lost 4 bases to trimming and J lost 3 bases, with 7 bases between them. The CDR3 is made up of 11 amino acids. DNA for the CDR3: TGCAGTGCTAACAGGGTCTACGAGCAGTACTTC. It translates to CSANRVYEQYF.

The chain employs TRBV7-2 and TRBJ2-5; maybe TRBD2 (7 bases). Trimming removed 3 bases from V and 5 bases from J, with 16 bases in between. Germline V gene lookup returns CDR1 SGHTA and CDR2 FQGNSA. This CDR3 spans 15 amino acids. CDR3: CASSFQRGRGETQYF. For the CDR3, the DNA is TGTGCCAGCAGCTTTCAAAGGGGGAGGGGGGAGACCCAGTACTTC.

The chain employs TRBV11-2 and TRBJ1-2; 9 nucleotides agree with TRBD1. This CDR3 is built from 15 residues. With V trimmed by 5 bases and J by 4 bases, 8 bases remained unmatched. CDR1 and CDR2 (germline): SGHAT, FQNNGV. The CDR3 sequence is CASSVTTGGPYGYTF. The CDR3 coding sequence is TGTGCCAGCAGCGTGACGACAGGGGGTCCCTATGGCTACACCTTC.

DNA for the CDR3: TGCAGCGTTGAAGCCAGGCTATCTGGAAACACCATATATTTT. Protein sequence: CSVEARLSGNTIYF. The rearrangement joins TRBV29-1 to TRBJ1-3; D is unresolved. CDR1 and CDR2 from the germline V gene are SQVTM and ANQGSEA. CDR3 length: 14 residues. V lost 1 base and J lost 1, with 8 bases in between. Supplemented by reference TRBV29-1 and TRBJ1-3, the full variable domain reads SAVISQKPSRDICQRGTSLTIQCQVDSQVTMMFWYRQQPGQSLTLIATANQGSEATYESGFVIDKFPISRPNLTFSTLTVSNMSPEDSSIYLCSVEARLSGNTIYFGEGSWLTVV.

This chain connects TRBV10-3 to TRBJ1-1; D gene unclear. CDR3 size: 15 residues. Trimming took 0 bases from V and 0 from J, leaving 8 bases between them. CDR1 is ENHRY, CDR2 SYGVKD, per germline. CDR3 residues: CAISESAAVNTEAFF. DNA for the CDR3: TGTGCCATCAGTGAGTCGGCAGCGGTGAACACTGAAGCTTTCTTT.

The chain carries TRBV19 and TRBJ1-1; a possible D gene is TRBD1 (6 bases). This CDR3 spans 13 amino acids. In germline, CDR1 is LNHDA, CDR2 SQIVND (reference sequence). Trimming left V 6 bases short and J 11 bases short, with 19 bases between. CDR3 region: CASSSIGGGEAFF. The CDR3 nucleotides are TGTGCCAGTAGCTCAATTGGAGGGGGGGAGGCTTTCTTT.